These T cell receptor beta chains were read from a single sample in a study of radiation and T cells in renal cell carcinoma. Sequenced by immunoSEQ multiplex PCR; TCRdb stores in-frame clones only, minus some. In the table there are approximately 83,000 clones, 85% of which are singletons. The starting material was blood, obtained from a patient whose treatment included radiotherapy and nephrectomy. Receptor source: a middle-aged man with renal cell carcinoma. Each CDR3 is given with its conserved first and last residue. A D gene is named only where the DNA matches it firmly. Size tells how often a clone was seen (once, few, many) or the class of an expanded clone, and some rows leave it out.

>TRBJ1-6|15|-|TRBV5-5|TRBD1
TGTGCCAGCAGCTGGACAGGGAACTATAATTCACCCCTCCACTTT
CASSWTGNYNSPLHF
>TRBJ1-1|14|-|TRBV7-3|TRBD1
TGTGCCAGCAGCTTGGTGGGACAGGAGGCTGAAGCTTTCTTT
CASSLVGQEAEAFF
>TRBJ2-1|15|-|TRBV4-3|TRBD2
TGCGCCAGCAGCCCCGGGACTAGCGGAAAGAATGAGCAGTTCTTC
CASSPGTSGKNEQFF
>TRBJ2-3|11|-|TRBV7-2|-
TGTGCCAGCGGCCGCACAGATACGCAGTATTTT
CASGRTDTQYF
>TRBJ1-3|13|-|TRBV28|-
TGTGCCAGCAGTCAACAGGGAGGAAACACCATATATTTT
CASSQQGGNTIYF
>TRBJ1-1|14|-|TRBV11-2|TRBD1
TGTGCCAGCAGCTTAAACCGGGACAGGGATCCAGCTTTCTTT
CASSLNRDRDPAFF
>TRBJ2-3|13|-|TRBV7-2|-
TGTGCCAGCAGCTTAGCTTTCGGAGATACGCAGTATTTT
CASSLAFGDTQYF
>TRBJ1-5|14|-|TRBV9|-
TGTGCCAGCAGCGCCGGGGGAAGCAATCAGCCCCAGCATTTT
CASSAGGSNQPQHF
>TRBJ1-5|14|-|TRBV2|-
TGTGCCAGCAGTCGGGAGTCAGGCCATCAGCCCCAGCATTTT
CASSRESGHQPQHF
>TRBJ1-2|12|few|TRBV5-8|-
TGTGCCAGCGGCATGAGGGGCTATGGCTACACCTTC
CASGMRGYGYTF
>TRBJ1-1|12|-|TRBV7-2|-
TGTGCCAGCAGCTTGAGGGGTACTGAAGCTTTCTTT
CASSLRGTEAFF
>TRBJ1-5|17|-|TRBV7-5|-
TGTGCCAGAAGCTTAAGAAACGGGCCTCGGGTCGATCAGCCCCAGCATTTT
CARSLRNGPRVDQPQHF
>TRBJ1-1|14|-|TRBV19|-
TGTGCCAGTAGTAGCTTGACAGTGAACACTGAAGCTTTCTTT
CASSSLTVNTEAFF
>TRBJ2-6|16|-|TRBV29-1|TRBD1
TGCAGCGTTTCGACAGGGGACCGCTCTGGGGCCAACGTCCTGACTTTC
CSVSTGDRSGANVLTF
>TRBJ1-4|14|-|TRBV5-1|-
TGCGCCAGCAGTCCCGGACAGAGTAATGAAAAACTGTTTTTT
CASSPGQSNEKLFF
>TRBJ2-1|13|-|TRBV10-2|TRBD2
TGCGCCAGCAGAGTAGCGGGAGCTATTGAGCAGTTCTTC
CASRVAGAIEQFF
>TRBJ1-1|15|-|TRBV5-1|-
TGCGCCAGCAGCCCCACGGGGGGGGGAGTCACTGAAGCTTTCTTT
CASSPTGGGVTEAFF
>TRBJ2-4|12|-|TRBV2|-
TGTGCCAGCCGGAGGGAAACAGACATTCAGTACTTC
CASRRETDIQYF
>TRBJ2-1|15|-|TRBV5-1|TRBD1
TGCGCCTCGCGCGGAAGGGACAGGGGCTACAATGAGCAGTTCTTC
CASRGRDRGYNEQFF
>TRBJ1-1|14|few|TRBV5-1|TRBD1
TGCGCCAGCAGCCCAATCTTCGGACAGGGAGAAGCTTTCTTT
CASSPIFGQGEAFF
>TRBJ1-1|11|few|TRBV2|-
TGTGCCTTGACAGGAGGTACTGAAGCTTTCTTT
CALTGGTEAFF
>TRBJ2-7|13|-|TRBV6-1|-
TGTGCCAGCTACTCCGGGACACAATACGAGCAGTACTTC
CASYSGTQYEQYF
>TRBJ2-5|13|-|TRBV2|TRBD2
TGTGCCAGCAGTGAAGAGCGGGGCCGGACCCAGTACTTC
CASSEERGRTQYF
>TRBJ2-5|12|once|TRBV6-5|-
TGTGCCAGCAGTAGGGTAGGCGAGACCCAGTACTTC
CASSRVGETQYF
>TRBJ2-2|16|few|TRBV18|-
TGTGCCAGCTCACCGCCGACCGGAGTAGACACCGGGGAGCTGTTTTTT
CASSPPTGVDTGELFF
>TRBJ2-5|13|-|TRBV7-8|-
TGTGCCAGCAGCTTACTCCCCCAAGAGACCCAGTACTTC
CASSLLPQETQYF
>TRBJ2-7|14|-|TRBV2|-
TGTGCCAGCATGAGGCAGAAAGGACGCTACGAGCAGTACTTC
CASMRQKGRYEQYF
>TRBJ1-1|14|few|TRBV19|TRBD1
TGTGCCAGTAGTCGCGACAGGGAGGCCACTGAAGCTTTCTTT
CASSRDREATEAFF
>TRBJ1-5|12|-|TRBV10-3|TRBD1
TGTGCCATCGCACAGGGGAATCAGCCCCAGCATTTT
CAIAQGNQPQHF
>TRBJ2-7|12|-|TRBV6-6|-
TGTGCCAGCAGTTCCTCACAGTACGAGCAGTACTTC
CASSSSQYEQYF
>TRBJ1-5|13|-|TRBV30|TRBD1
TGTGCCTACCAACAGGGGGGCAATCAGCCCCAGCATTTT
CAYQQGGNQPQHF
>TRBJ2-1|13|once|TRBV10-3|TRBD1
TGTGCCACCGGACAGGGGGCGGAGGAGGAGCAGTTCTTC
CATGQGAEEEQFF
>TRBJ1-6|15|-|TRBV7-9|-
TGTGCCAGCAGCTTTGGGGGGGCGAATAATTCACCCCTCCACTTT
CASSFGGANNSPLHF
>TRBJ2-3|12|-|TRBV2|-
TGTGCCAGCAGGACAGGCACAGATACGCAGTATTTT
CASRTGTDTQYF
>TRBJ1-2|13|once|TRBV14|-
TGTGCCAGCAGCCAAGATCTGGGCAGAGGCTACACCTTC
CASSQDLGRGYTF
>TRBJ2-5|14|-|TRBV4-3|-
TGCGCCAGCAGCCAAGGGGGTCCCTCGGAGACCCAGTACTTC
CASSQGGPSETQYF
>TRBJ2-7|14|-|TRBV11-3|-
TGTGCCAGCAGCCAAAACGGGGGAGCCTACGAGCAGTACTTC
CASSQNGGAYEQYF
>TRBJ1-3|16|-|TRBV25-1|-
TGTGCCAGCAGTGAAGGCGGCAAAGGGGCTGGAAACACCATATATTTT
CASSEGGKGAGNTIYF
>TRBJ2-1|15|-|TRBV7-8|TRBD2
TGTGCCAGCAGGTCCGGGACTAGCGGTCCCTATGAGCAGTTCTTC
CASRSGTSGPYEQFF
>TRBJ1-2|13|-|TRBV19|TRBD1
TGTGCCAGTAGCCTGACAGGGGTCTATGGCTACACCTTC
CASSLTGVYGYTF
>TRBJ1-1|14|once|TRBV7-3|-
TGTGCCAGCAGCTTAGGACCGGGAGGGACTGAAGCTTTCTTT
CASSLGPGGTEAFF
>TRBJ1-1|15|-|TRBV5-1|-
TGCGCCAGCAGCTTGGGGACAGCTGGAAACACTGAAGCTTTCTTT
CASSLGTAGNTEAFF
>TRBJ2-1|15|once|TRBV19|TRBD2
TGTGCCAGTAGTAAGGGGACTAGCCCGCTGAATGAGCAGTTCTTC
CASSKGTSPLNEQFF
>TRBJ1-1|14|-|TRBV28|-
TGTGCCAGCAGTTTACCCCTGACCGGGACCGAAGCTTTCTTT
CASSLPLTGTEAFF
>TRBJ1-5|16|-|TRBV2|-
TGTGCCAGCAAAGGCTCTGGACATAATAGCAATCAGCCCCAGCATTTT
CASKGSGHNSNQPQHF
>TRBJ2-2|16|-|TRBV5-1|TRBD2
TGCGCCAGCAGCTTGAGTGGACTAGCGGGAGGCGGGGAGCTGTTTTTT
CASSLSGLAGGGELFF
>TRBJ2-3|16|-|TRBV28|TRBD2
TGTGCCAGCAGTGTGTATAGCGGGGGGATCACAGATACGCAGTATTTT
CASSVYSGGITDTQYF
>TRBJ2-2|14|-|TRBV5-1|-
TGCGCCAGCATGGTGGGGTCACCACTCGGGGAGCTGTTTTTT
CASMVGSPLGELFF
>TRBJ2-5|17|-|TRBV7-8|TRBD2
TGTGCCAGCAGCTTAGCGGGTCTAGCGGGAGTGCAAGAGACCCAGTACTTC
CASSLAGLAGVQETQYF
>TRBJ2-2|16|-|TRBV5-4|TRBD1
TGTGCCAGCAGCCCTGGACAGGGGGCTATCACCGGGGAGCTGTTTTTT
CASSPGQGAITGELFF
>TRBJ1-3|16|-|TRBV6-5|-
TGTGCCAGCAGTTACGCGCAGGCTTCCTCTGGAAACACCATATATTTT
CASSYAQASSGNTIYF
>TRBJ2-7|14|few|TRBV6-5|TRBD2
TGTGCCAGCAGCCAAGCGGGGGGCTCCTACGAGCAGTACTTC
CASSQAGGSYEQYF
>TRBJ2-1|15|once|TRBV5-1|TRBD1
TGCGCCAGCAGTAGATTAACAGGGGGCCGAAATGAGCAGTTCTTC
CASSRLTGGRNEQFF
>TRBJ2-3|13|-|TRBV6-1|-
TGTGCCAGCAGTGAAACCCTAACAGATACGCAGTATTTT
CASSETLTDTQYF
>TRBJ2-2|15|-|TRBV2|TRBD2
TGTGCCAGCAGTGAGACTAGCGGGGGAACCGGGGAGCTGTTTTTT
CASSETSGGTGELFF
>TRBJ2-7|15|-|TRBV10-1|TRBD2
TGCGCCAGCAGTGAAACCGGGACTAGCTTCCACGAGCAGTACTTC
CASSETGTSFHEQYF
>TRBJ2-6|15|-|TRBV28|-
TGTGCCAGCAGTTTACACGGAGCTGGGGCCAACGTCCTGACTTTC
CASSLHGAGANVLTF
>TRBJ1-3|14|-|TRBV19|-
TGTGCCAGTAGTAGCGGAGCCGGAGGAAACACCATATATTTT
CASSSGAGGNTIYF
>TRBJ1-5|12|-|TRBV19|-
TGTGCCAGTAGGGGTAGCAATCAGCCCCAGCATTTT
CASRGSNQPQHF
>TRBJ2-1|17|-|TRBV13|-
TGTGCCAGCAGCTTAGGCCCAGACCTCAGCTCCTACAATGAGCAGTTCTTC
CASSLGPDLSSYNEQFF